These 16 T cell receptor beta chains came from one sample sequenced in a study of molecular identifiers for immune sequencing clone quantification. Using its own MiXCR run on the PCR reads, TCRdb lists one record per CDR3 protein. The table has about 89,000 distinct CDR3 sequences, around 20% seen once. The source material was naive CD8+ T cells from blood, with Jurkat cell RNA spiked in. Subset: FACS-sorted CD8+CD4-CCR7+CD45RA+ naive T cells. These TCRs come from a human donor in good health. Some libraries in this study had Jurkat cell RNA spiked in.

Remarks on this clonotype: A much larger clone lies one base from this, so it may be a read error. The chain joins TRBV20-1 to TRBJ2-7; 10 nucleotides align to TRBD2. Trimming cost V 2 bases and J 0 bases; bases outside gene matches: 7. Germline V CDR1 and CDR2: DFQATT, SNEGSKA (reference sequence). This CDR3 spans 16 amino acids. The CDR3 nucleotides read TGCAGTGCTAGAAGGTCCGGACTAGCGGACTCCTACGAGCAGTACTTC. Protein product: CSARRSGLADSYEQYF.

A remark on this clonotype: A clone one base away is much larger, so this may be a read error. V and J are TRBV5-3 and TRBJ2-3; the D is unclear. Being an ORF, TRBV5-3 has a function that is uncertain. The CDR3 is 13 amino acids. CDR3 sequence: CVSSPTVTDTQYF. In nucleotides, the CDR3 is TGTGTCAGCAGCCCCACGGTCACAGATACGCAGTATTTT.

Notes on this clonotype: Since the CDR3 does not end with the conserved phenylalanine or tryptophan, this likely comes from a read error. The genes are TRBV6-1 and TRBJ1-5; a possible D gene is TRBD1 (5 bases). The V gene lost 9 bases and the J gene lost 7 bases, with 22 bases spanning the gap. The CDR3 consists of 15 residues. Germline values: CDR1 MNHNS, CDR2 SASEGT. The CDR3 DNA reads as TGTGCCAGTAGGTCCCGGGACGCCCGGGGCCAGCCCCAGCATTCT. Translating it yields CASRSRDARGQPQHS.

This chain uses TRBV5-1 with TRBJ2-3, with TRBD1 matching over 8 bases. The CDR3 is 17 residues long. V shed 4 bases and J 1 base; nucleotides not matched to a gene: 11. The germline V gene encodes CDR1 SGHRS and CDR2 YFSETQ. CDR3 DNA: TGCGCCAGCAGCCCCTACCTGGTGACAGGGGGCACAGATACGCAGTATTTT. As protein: CASSPYLVTGGTDTQYF.

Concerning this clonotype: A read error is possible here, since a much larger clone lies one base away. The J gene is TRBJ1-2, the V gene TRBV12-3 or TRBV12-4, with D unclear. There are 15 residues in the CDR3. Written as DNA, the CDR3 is TGTGCCAGCAGTCCCCTTAGGTCTCGCCTCTATGGCTACGCCTTC. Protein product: CASSPLRSRLYGYAF.

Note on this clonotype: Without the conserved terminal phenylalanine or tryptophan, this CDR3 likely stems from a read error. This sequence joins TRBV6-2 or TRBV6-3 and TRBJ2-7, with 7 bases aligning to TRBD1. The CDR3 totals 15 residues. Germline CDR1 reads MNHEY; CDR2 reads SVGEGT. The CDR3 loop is CAGSPPDRMEYEQYL. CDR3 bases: TGTGCCGGCAGTCCGCCGGACAGGATGGAATACGAGCAGTACCTC.

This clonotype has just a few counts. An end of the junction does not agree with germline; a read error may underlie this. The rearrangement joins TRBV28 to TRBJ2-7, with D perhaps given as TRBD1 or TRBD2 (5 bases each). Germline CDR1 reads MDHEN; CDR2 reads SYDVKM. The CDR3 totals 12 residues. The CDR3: CASSFRGDEQYF. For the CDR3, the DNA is TGTGCCAGCAGTTTTAGGGGAGACGAACAGTACTTC.

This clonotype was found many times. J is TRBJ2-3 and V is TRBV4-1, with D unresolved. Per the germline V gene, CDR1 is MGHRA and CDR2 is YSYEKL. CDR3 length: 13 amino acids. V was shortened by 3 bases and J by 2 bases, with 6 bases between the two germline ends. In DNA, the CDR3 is TGCGCCAGCAGCCAGACAAACACAGATACGCAGTATTTT. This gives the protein CASSQTNTDTQYF.

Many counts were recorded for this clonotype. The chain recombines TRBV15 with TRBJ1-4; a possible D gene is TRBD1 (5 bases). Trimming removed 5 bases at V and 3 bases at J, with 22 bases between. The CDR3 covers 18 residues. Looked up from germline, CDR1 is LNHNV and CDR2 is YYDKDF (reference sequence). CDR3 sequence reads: CATSAYSTNEGPNEKLFF. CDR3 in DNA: TGTGCCACCAGCGCTTATTCTACAAACGAGGGGCCTAATGAAAAACTGTTTTTT. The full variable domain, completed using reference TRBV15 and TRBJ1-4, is DAMVIQNPRYQVTQFGKPVTLSCSQTLNHNVMYWYQQKSSQAPKLLFHYYDKDFNNEADTPDNFQSRRPNTSFCFLDIRSPGLGDTAMYLCATSAYSTNEGPNEKLFFGSGTQLSVL.

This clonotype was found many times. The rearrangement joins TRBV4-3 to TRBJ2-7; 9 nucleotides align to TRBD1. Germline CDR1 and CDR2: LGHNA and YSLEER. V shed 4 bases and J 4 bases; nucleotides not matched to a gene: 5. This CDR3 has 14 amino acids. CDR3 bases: TGCGCCAGCAGCCCGGGACAGGGTATGTACGAGCAGTACTTC. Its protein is CASSPGQGMYEQYF.

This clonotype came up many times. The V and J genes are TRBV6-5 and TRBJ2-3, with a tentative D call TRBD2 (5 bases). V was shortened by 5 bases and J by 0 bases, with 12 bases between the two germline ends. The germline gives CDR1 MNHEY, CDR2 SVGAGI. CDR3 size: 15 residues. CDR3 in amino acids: CASSPLRGSTDTQYF. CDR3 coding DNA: TGTGCCAGCAGTCCCCTCCGGGGAAGCACAGATACGCAGTATTTT.

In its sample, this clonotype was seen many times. The CDR3 protein is CASRPDDGTDTQYF. As DNA, the CDR3 is TGTGCCAGCAGACCTGACGACGGCACAGATACGCAGTATTTT. The chain uses TRBV12-3 or TRBV12-4 and TRBJ2-3, with D unresolved. The CDR3 length is 14 residues. V shed 6 bases and J shed 1 base, with 11 bases lying between them.

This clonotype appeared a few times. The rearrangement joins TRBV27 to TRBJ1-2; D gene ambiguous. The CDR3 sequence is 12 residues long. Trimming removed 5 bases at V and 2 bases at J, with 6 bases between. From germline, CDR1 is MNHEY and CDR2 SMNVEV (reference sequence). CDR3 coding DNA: TGTGCCAGCAGTAAAAACAACTATGGCTACACCTTC. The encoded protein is CASSKNNYGYTF.

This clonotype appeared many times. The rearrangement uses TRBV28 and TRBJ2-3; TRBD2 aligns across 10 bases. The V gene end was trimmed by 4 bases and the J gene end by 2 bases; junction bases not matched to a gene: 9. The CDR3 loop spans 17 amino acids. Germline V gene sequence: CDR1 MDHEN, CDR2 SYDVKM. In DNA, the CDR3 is TGTGCCAGCAGTTACCCAAGAGCGGGGGGGCCCACAGATACGCAGTATTTT. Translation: CASSYPRAGGPTDTQYF.

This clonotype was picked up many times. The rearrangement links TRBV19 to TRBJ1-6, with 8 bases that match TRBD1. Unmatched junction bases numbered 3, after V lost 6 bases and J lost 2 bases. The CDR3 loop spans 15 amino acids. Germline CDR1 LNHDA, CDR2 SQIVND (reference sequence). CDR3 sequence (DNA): TGTGCCAGTAGCCTGACAGGGGCCTATAATTCACCCCTCCACTTT. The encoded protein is CASSLTGAYNSPLHF.

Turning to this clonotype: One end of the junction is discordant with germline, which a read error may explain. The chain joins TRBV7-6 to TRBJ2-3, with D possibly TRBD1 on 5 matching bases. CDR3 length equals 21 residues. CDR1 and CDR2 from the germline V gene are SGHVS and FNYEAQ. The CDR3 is CASSLAYKDRRQPGIKDAQYF. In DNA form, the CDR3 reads TGTGCCAGCAGCTTAGCGTATAAGGATCGTCGACAGCCAGGGATCAAAGATGCGCAGTATTTC.